These 24 T cell receptor beta chains came from one sample sequenced in a study of blood T cell repertoires in COVID-19 (dated by TCRdb to about 2020). Library prep was done by the immunoSEQ multiplex PCR assay. TCRdb's version of the immuneACCESS table is confined to in-frame rearrangements and falls short of the full clone set. An unresolved V gene accounts for under half of the shortfall where checked; the remainder is of unknown origin. This sample is represented by 45,000 to 65,000 clones; approximately 80% of them were singletons. The top ten clonotypes cover 35% to 55% of the sample. Input material: peripheral blood. The receptors derive from an older man with active or convalescent COVID-19.

The chain uses TRBV7-8 and TRBJ2-5; TRBD2 agrees at 15 bases. J lost 5 bases, V lost 3 bases, and 7 bases had no gene match. The CDR3 covers 17 residues. Germline assignment: CDR1 SGHVS and CDR2 FQNEAQ. CDR3 amino acids: CASSLSGGTSGRETQYF. The CDR3 DNA is TGTGCCAGCAGCTTGTCCGGTGGGACTAGCGGGAGGGAGACCCAGTACTTC.

In this sample, this clone turned up once. This chain connects TRBV19 to TRBJ1-5; possibly TRBD1 for D (6 bases). The germline V gene has CDR1 LNHDA and CDR2 SQIVND (reference sequence). The CDR3 runs 13 residues. Trimming pared 5 bases from V and 9 bases from J, leaving 14 bases between. Here the CDR3 reads CASSGRDIGPQHF. The CDR3, as DNA: TGTGCCAGTAGTGGCCGGGACATCGGGCCCCAGCATTTT.

This clone came up a few times. This chain links TRBV12-3 or TRBV12-4 with TRBJ2-4; unclear D gene. V shed 2 bases and J shed 9 bases, with 5 bases lying between them. The CDR3 is 11 amino acids. The DNA for the CDR3 is TGTGCCAGCAGTTTATTCGGCATTCAGTACTTC. This gives the protein CASSLFGIQYF.

The V and J genes are TRBV25-1 and TRBJ1-6; TRBD1 matches at 8 bases. Per germline, CDR1 MGHDK and CDR2 SYGVNS. Trimming removed 5 bases from V and 6 bases from J; junction bases left unmatched: 6. The CDR3 is 15 residues long. CDR3 coding DNA: TGTGCCAGCAGTAACGACAGGGGACTTAATTCACCCCTCCACTTT. It specifies CASSNDRGLNSPLHF.

The V gene is TRBV4-3, the J gene TRBJ2-2; D is perhaps TRBD1 (7 bases). Trimming took 6 bases from V and 3 from J, leaving 14 bases between them. Germline lookup yields CDR1 LGHNA and CDR2 YSLEER. The CDR3 runs to 15 residues. Here the CDR3 DNA reads TGCGCCAGCAGACACGACAGGGAGGACACCGGGGAGCTGTTTTTT. This sequence encodes CASRHDREDTGELFF.

This chain uses TRBV11-3 with TRBJ2-1; tentative D call: TRBD2 (6 bases). V dropped 1 base and J dropped 8 bases, with 21 bases sitting between them. The CDR3 consists of 17 residues. CDR1 SGHNT and CDR2 YENEEA come from the germline V gene. Here the CDR3 DNA reads TGTGCCAGCAGCTTAGTCCACGGGAGTAGCGTGGTCGATGAGCAGTTCTTC. Protein product: CASSLVHGSSVVDEQFF.

This chain uses TRBV19 with TRBJ1-1, with 10 bases aligning to TRBD1. This CDR3 spans 14 amino acids. With V trimmed by 7 bases and J by 4 bases, 6 bases remained unmatched. Germline V lookup: CDR1 LNHDA, CDR2 SQIVND (reference sequence). CDR3 sequence reads: CASMGTGVFTEAFF. Written as DNA, the CDR3 is TGTGCCAGTATGGGGACAGGGGTATTCACTGAAGCTTTCTTT.

CDR3 nucleotides: TGTGCCAGCAGTGACGGGGGGGCTGGGGCCAACGTCCTGACTTTC. This translates into CASSDGGAGANVLTF. This chain joins TRBV6-4 and TRBJ2-6; TRBD2 agrees at 7 bases. The CDR3 has 15 amino acids. The ends lost 2 bases at V and 2 bases at J; junction bases unmatched: 0. CDR1 MRHNA and CDR2 SNTAGT come from the germline V gene.

The chain is built from TRBV3-1 (or the pseudogene TRBV3-2) and TRBJ2-7; D possibly corresponds to TRBD2 (6 bases). Germline CDR1 and CDR2: LGHDT and YNNKEL (reference sequence). This CDR3 is 14 amino acids long. V lost 5 bases and J 7 bases, leaving 18 bases between the germline ends. This chain's CDR3 is CASSLGTLADEQYF. The CDR3 bases are TGTGCCAGCAGCTTGGGGACCTTAGCGGATGAGCAGTACTTC.

This clone occurred a few times. The chain links TRBV3-1 (or the pseudogene TRBV3-2) to TRBJ1-2; no clear D gene. CDR1 LGHDT and CDR2 YNNKEL come from the germline V gene (reference sequence). V was shortened by 4 bases and J by 6 bases, with 12 bases between the two germline ends. CDR3 length: 13 amino acids. CDR3 amino acids: CASSRDITDGYTF. The CDR3 nucleotides read TGTGCCAGCAGCCGAGACATTACGGATGGCTACACCTTC.

This chain connects TRBV27 to TRBJ2-7, with TRBD1 identical over 8 bases. Germline CDR1 and CDR2: MNHEY and SMNVEV (reference sequence). The junction had 9 bases not matched to a gene; V was cut back by 8 bases and J by 0 bases. The CDR3 runs 15 residues. CDR3 bases: TGTGCCAGCCGTCGGGACAGGTACAGCTCCTACGAGCAGTACTTC. It encodes CASRRDRYSSYEQYF.

The rearrangement uses TRBV7-2 and TRBJ2-7, with D tentatively TRBD1 (6 bases). Germline values: CDR1 SGHTA, CDR2 FQGNSA. The CDR3 covers 15 residues. The ends were cut back, 4 bases at V and 2 bases at J, with 15 bases in the middle. The CDR3 coding sequence is TGTGCCAGCAGCTCCAGGACGCGGACAGCCTACGAGCAGTACTTC. As protein: CASSSRTRTAYEQYF.

The chain carries TRBV28 and TRBJ1-5; D remains ambiguous. The CDR3 has 15 amino acids. Trimming removed 6 bases from V and 2 bases from J, with 14 bases in between. Germline loops: CDR1 MDHEN, CDR2 SYDVKM. The CDR3: CASSRQSSGNQPQHF. CDR3 DNA sequence: TGTGCCAGCAGCCGTCAAAGCAGCGGCAATCAGCCCCAGCATTTT.

V usage is TRBV5-5 and J usage is TRBJ1-2; 10 nucleotides align to TRBD1. Germline CDR1 SGHKS, CDR2 YYEKEE (reference sequence). Trimming at V came to 4 bases and at J to 8 bases, leaving 11 bases not matched to a gene. CDR3 size: 15 residues. CDR3 in amino acids: CASSLSHDRGRGYTF. CDR3 in DNA: TGTGCCAGCAGCCTATCCCACGACAGGGGGCGAGGCTACACCTTC. Filled out from reference TRBV5-5 and TRBJ1-2, the complete variable domain reads DAGVTQSPTHLIKTRGQQVTLRCSPISGHKSVSWYQQVLGQGPQFIFQYYEKEERGRGNFPDRFSARQFPNYSSELNVNALLLGDSALYLCASSLSHDRGRGYTFGSGTRLTVV.

This CDR3 reads CASSIGGSPVYEQYF. The CDR3 DNA follows: TGTGCCAGTAGTATCGGCGGGAGCCCGGTCTACGAGCAGTACTTC. V gene TRBV19 combines with J gene TRBJ2-7; 7 bases line up with TRBD2. This CDR3 region has 15 residues. The V gene's germline CDR1 is LNHDA and CDR2 SQIVND (reference sequence). J gave up 3 bases and V 3 bases, and 8 bases lay outside the gene matches.

This clone is a singleton in its sample. V gene TRBV5-1 combines with J gene TRBJ1-6; 7 nucleotides agree with TRBD1. This CDR3 is 14 amino acids long. The V and J ends lost 6 bases and 9 bases, in that order; junction bases with no gene match: 9. Germline-derived CDR1 and CDR2 are SGHRS and YFSETQ. The CDR3 sequence is CASMTGTATSPLHF. The DNA of the CDR3 is TGCGCCAGCATGACCGGGACAGCCACTTCACCCCTCCACTTT. The full variable domain, with the rest looked up from reference TRBV5-1 and TRBJ1-6, is KAGVTQTPRYLIKTRGQQVTLSCSPISGHRSVSWYQQTPGQGLQFLFEYFSETQRNKGNFPGRFSGRQFSNSRSEMNVSTLELGDSALYLCASMTGTATSPLHFGNGTRLTVT.

This sequence joins TRBV5-1 and TRBJ1-1, with a tentative D call TRBD1 (5 bases). Germline V gene data show CDR1 as SGHRS and CDR2 as YFSETQ. Trimming left V 3 bases short and J 5 bases short, with 17 bases between. The CDR3 totals 15 residues. The CDR3 loop reads CASSWSGEGGTEAFF. CDR3 DNA: TGCGCCAGCAGCTGGTCGGGGGAGGGAGGGACTGAAGCTTTCTTT. The variable domain in full, with the rest retrieved from reference TRBV5-1 and TRBJ1-1, is KAGVTQTPRYLIKTRGQQVTLSCSPISGHRSVSWYQQTPGQGLQFLFEYFSETQRNKGNFPGRFSGRQFSNSRSEMNVSTLELGDSALYLCASSWSGEGGTEAFFGQGTRLTVV.

Comment on this clone: An end of the junction differs from the germline gene, which may be a read error. The chain combines TRBV7-7 with TRBJ2-2; TRBD1 aligns across 8 bases. The CDR3 consists of 14 residues. Germline V lookup: CDR1 SSHAT, CDR2 FNYEAQ (reference sequence). The CDR3 here is CASMRTGQAGELFF. CDR3 nucleotide sequence: TGTGCTAGCATGAGGACAGGGCAAGCCGGGGAGCTGTTTTTT.

Only a few counts were recorded for this clone. The chain joins TRBV24-1 to TRBJ2-1, with TRBD1 matching over 10 bases. Trimming at V came to 0 bases and at J to 6 bases, leaving 7 bases not matched to a gene. The CDR3 contains 17 residues. Germline lookup yields CDR1 KGHDR and CDR2 SFDVKD. The CDR3 here is CATSDLPGQGGGNEQFF. The CDR3 DNA reads as TGTGCCACCAGTGATTTGCCTGGACAGGGGGGAGGCAATGAGCAGTTCTTC.

The gene calls are TRBV29-1 and TRBJ2-1; tentative D call: TRBD2 (6 bases). Germline CDR1 and CDR2: SQVTM and ANQGSEA. V was pared by 6 bases and J by 1 base, with 13 bases between. The CDR3 runs 14 residues. The CDR3 bases are TGCAGCGTCTATCTTAGCGGATCCTACAATGAGCAGTTCTTC. Protein sequence: CSVYLSGSYNEQFF.

This sequence joins TRBV2 and TRBJ2-7; 12 bases align to TRBD1. This CDR3 spans 13 amino acids. Trimming at V came to 6 bases and at J to 11 bases, leaving 8 bases not matched to a gene. Germline CDR1 reads SNHLY; CDR2 reads FYNNEI. The CDR3 DNA sequence: TGTGCCAGCAGCGCCGGGACAGGGGGCTCCGAGTACTTC. The encoded protein is CASSAGTGGSEYF.

The chain employs TRBV7-9 and TRBJ1-6; D unresolved. The CDR3 is made up of 18 amino acids. Per germline, CDR1 SEHNR and CDR2 FQNEAQ (reference sequence). The germline V and J ends were trimmed by 4 bases and 0 bases, with 16 bases remaining between them. The CDR3 DNA reads as TGTGCCAGCAGCTCAGTTACACAGCGGAGCTCCTATAATTCACCCCTCCACTTT. Amino acid sequence: CASSSVTQRSSYNSPLHF.

V usage is TRBV14 and J usage is TRBJ1-3; D is undetermined. Trimming cost V 4 bases and J 4 bases, with 11 bases left between them. CDR1 SGHDN and CDR2 FVKESK come from the germline V gene. CDR3 size: 14 residues. The CDR3 region has the DNA TGTGCCAGCAGCCCCTGGTCGGAGGGAAACACCATATATTTT. This encodes CASSPWSEGNTIYF.

This chain joins TRBV28 and TRBJ2-3; D possibly corresponds to TRBD2 (6 bases). This CDR3 spans 15 amino acids. Trimming removed 7 bases at V and 5 bases at J, with 19 bases between. The germline CDR1 and CDR2 sequences are MDHEN and SYDVKM. For the CDR3, the DNA is TGTGCCAGCACATTCAGGGCGGGGTTTTTAGATACGCAGTATTTT. Protein: CASTFRAGFLDTQYF. The variable domain in full, completed from reference TRBV28 and TRBJ2-3, reads DVKVTQSSRYLVKRTGEKVFLECVQDMDHENMFWYRQDPGLGLRLIYFSYDVKMKEKGDIPEGYSVSREKKERFSLILESASTNQTSMYLCASTFRAGFLDTQYFGPGTRLTVL.